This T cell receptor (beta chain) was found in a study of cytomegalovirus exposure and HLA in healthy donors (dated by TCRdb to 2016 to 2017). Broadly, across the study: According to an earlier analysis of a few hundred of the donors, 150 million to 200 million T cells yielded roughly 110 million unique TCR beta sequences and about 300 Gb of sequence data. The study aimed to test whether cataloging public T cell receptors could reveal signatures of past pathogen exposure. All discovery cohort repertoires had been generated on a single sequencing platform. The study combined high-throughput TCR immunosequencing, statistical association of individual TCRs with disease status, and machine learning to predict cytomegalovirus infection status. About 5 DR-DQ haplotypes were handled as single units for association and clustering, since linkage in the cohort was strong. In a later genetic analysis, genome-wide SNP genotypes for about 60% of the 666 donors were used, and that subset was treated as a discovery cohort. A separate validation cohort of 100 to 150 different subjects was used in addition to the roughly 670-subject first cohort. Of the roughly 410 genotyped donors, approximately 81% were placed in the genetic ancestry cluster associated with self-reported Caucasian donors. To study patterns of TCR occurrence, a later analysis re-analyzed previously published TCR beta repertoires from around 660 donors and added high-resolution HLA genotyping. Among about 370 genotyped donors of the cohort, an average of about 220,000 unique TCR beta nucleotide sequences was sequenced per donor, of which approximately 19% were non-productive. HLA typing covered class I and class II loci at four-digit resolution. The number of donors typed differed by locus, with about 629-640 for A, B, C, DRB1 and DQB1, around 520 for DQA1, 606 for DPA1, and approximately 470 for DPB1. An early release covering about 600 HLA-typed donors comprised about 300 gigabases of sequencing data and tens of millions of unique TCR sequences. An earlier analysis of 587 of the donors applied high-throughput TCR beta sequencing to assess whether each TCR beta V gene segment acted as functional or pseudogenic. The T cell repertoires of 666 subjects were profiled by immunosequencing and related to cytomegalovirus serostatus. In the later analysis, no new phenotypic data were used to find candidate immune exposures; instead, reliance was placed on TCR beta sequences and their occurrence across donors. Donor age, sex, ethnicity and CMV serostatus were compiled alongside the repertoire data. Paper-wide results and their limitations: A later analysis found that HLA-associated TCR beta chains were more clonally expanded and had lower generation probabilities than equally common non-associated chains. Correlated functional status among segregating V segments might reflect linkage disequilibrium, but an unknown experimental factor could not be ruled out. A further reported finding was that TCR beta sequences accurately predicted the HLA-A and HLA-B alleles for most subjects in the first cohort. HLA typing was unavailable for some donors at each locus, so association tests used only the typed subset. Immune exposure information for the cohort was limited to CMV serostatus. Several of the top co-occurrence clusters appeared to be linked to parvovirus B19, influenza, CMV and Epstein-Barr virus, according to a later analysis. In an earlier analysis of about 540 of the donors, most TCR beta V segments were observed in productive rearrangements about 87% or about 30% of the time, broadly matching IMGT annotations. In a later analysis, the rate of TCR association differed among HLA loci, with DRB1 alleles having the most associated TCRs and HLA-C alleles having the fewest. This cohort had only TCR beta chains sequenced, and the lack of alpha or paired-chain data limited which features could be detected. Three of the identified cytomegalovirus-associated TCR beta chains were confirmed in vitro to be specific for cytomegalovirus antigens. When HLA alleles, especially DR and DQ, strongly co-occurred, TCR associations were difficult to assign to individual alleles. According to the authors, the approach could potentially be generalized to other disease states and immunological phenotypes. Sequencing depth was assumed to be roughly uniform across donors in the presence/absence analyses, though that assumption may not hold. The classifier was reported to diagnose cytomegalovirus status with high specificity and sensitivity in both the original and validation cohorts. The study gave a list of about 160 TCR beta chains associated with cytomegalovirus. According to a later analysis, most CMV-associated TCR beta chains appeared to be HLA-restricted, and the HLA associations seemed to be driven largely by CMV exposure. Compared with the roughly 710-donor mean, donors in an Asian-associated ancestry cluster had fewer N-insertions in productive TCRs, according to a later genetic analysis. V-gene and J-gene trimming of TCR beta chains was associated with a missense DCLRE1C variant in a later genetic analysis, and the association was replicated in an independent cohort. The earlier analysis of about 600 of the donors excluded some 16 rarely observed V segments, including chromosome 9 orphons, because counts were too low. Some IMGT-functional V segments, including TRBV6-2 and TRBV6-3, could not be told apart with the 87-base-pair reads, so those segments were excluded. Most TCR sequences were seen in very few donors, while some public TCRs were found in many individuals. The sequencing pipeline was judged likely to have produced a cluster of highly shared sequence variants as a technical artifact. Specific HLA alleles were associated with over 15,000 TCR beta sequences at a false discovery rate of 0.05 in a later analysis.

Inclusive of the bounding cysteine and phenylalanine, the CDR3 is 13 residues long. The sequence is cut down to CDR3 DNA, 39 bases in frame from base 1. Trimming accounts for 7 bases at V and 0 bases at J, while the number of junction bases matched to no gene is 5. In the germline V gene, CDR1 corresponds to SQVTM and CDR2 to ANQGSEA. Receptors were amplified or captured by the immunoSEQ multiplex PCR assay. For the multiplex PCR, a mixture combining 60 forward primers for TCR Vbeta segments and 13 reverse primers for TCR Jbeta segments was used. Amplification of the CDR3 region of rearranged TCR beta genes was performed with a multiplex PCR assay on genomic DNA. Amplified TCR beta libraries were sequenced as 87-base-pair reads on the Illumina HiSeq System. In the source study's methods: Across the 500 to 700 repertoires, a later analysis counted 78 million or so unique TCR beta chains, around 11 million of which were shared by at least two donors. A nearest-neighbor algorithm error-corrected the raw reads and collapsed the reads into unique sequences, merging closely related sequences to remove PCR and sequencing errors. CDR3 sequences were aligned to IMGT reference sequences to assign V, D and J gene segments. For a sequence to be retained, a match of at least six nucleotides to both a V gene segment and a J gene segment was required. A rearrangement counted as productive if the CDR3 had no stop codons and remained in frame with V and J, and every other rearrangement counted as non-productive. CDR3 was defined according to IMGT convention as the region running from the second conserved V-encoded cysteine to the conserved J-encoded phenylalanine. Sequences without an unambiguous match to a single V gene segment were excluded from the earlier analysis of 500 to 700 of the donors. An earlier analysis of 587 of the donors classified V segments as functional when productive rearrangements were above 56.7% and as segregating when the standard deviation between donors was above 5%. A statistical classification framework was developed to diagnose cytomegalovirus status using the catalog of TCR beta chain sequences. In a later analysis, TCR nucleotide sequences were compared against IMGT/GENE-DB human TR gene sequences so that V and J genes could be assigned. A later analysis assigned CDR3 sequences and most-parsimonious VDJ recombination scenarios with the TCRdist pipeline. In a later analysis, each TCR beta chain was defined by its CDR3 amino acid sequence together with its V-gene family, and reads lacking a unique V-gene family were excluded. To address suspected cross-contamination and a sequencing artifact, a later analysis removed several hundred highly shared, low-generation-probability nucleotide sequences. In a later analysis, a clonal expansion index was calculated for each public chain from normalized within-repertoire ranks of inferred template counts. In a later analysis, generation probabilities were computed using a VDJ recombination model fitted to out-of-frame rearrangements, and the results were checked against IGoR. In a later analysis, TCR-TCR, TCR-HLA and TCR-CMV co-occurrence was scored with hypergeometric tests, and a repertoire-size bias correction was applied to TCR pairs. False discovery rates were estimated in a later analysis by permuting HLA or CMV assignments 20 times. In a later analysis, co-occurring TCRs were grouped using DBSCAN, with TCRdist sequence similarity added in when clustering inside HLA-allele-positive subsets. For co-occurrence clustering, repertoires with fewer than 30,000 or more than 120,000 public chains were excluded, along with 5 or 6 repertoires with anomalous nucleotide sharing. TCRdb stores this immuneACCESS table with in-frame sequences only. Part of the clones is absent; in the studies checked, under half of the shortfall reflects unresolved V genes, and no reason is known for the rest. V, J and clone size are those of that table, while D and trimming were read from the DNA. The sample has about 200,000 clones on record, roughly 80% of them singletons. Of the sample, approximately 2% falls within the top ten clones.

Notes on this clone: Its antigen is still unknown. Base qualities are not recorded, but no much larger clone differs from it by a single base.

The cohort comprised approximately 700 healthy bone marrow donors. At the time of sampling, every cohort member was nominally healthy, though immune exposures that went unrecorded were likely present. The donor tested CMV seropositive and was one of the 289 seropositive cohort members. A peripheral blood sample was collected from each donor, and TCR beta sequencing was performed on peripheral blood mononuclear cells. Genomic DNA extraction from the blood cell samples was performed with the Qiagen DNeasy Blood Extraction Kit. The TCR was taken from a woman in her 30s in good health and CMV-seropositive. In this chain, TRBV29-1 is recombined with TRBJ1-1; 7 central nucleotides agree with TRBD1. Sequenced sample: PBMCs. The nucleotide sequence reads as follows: TGCAGCGCCCAGGGACAGATGAACACTGAAGCTTTCTTT. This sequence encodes CSAQGQMNTEAFF. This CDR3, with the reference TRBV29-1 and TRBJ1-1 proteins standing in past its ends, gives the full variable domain SAVISQKPSRDICQRGTSLTIQCQVDSQVTMMFWYRQQPGQSLTLIATANQGSEATYESGFVIDKFPISRPNLTFSTLTVSNMSPEDSSIYLCSAQGQMNTEAFFGQGTRLTVV.